One sample yielded the 10 T cell receptor beta chains listed below, sequenced in a study of shared clonotypes between healthy human individuals. Repertoires were generated with immunoSEQ multiplex PCR, while TCRdb's copy carries only in-frame clones and drops some. Among some 500,000 clones, around 77% were seen once, and the ten largest hold around 12%. The sample comprised PBMCs. The receptors come from a woman between 40 and 50 years old in good health. Some clones in this sample may be carry-over from other donors' samples.

J is TRBJ2-5 and V is TRBV5-1; a possible D gene is TRBD2 (6 bases). This CDR3 is built from 14 residues. The germline gives CDR1 SGHRS, CDR2 YFSETQ. V gave up 4 bases and J gave up 4 bases, with 14 bases separating them. CDR3 nucleotides: TGCGCCAGCAGCGCGGGACCGGTGGTAGAGACCCAGTACTTC. Residues: CASSAGPVVETQYF.

Only a few counts were recorded for this clone. V and J are TRBV10-1 and TRBJ1-1, with 7 bases aligning to TRBD1. Germline V gene lookup returns CDR1 WNHNN and CDR2 SYGVQD (reference sequence). J lost 6 bases, V lost 2 bases, and 3 bases had no gene match. The CDR3 is 13 residues long. The chain's CDR3 is CASSERQGAEAFF. DNA of the CDR3: TGCGCCAGCAGTGAGAGACAGGGTGCTGAAGCTTTCTTT.

Turning to this clone: This sample includes further DNA sequences coding for the same CDR3. V usage is TRBV18 and J usage is TRBJ1-2; D possibly corresponds to TRBD1 (6 bases). Germline assignment: CDR1 KGHSH and CDR2 LQKENI. The length of the CDR3 is 13 residues. V gave up 3 bases and J gave up 3 bases, with 8 bases separating them. For the CDR3, the DNA is TGTGCCAGCTCACCCCCAGGGGACTATGGCTACACCTTC. Its protein product is CASSPPGDYGYTF.

The chain employs TRBV5-1 and TRBJ2-1; unclear D gene. CDR1 SGHRS and CDR2 YFSETQ come from the germline V gene. The CDR3 is 13 amino acids. Trimming stripped 3 bases from V and 5 bases from J, with 9 bases between. The CDR3 protein is CASSYPSNNEQFF. In nucleotides, the CDR3 is TGCGCCAGCAGCTACCCATCAAACAATGAGCAGTTCTTC.

The V and J genes are TRBV30 and TRBJ1-3; D gene uncertain. V lost 4 bases and J lost 0, with 7 bases in between. From germline, CDR1 is GTSNPN and CDR2 SVGIG (reference sequence). This CDR3 is 13 amino acids long. The CDR3, as DNA: TGTGCCTGGACAGGTGACTCTGGAAACACCATATATTTT. It is translated as CAWTGDSGNTIYF.

This chain links TRBV7-6 with TRBJ2-5, with 9 nucleotides matching TRBD1. Trimming at V came to 5 bases and at J to 5 bases, leaving 9 bases not matched to a gene. The CDR3 totals 15 residues. The germline gives CDR1 SGHVS, CDR2 FNYEAQ. The chain's CDR3 is CASSMETGGRETQYF. The CDR3 region has the DNA TGTGCCAGCAGCATGGAGACAGGGGGTAGGGAGACCCAGTACTTC.

As DNA, the CDR3 is TGTGCCAGCTCACGTCGGACTAGCGGTGATAGCTCCTACGAGCAGTACTTC. This encodes CASSRRTSGDSSYEQYF. This chain joins TRBV18 and TRBJ2-7, with 10 bases that match TRBD2. The V gene's germline CDR1 is KGHSH and CDR2 LQKENI. V was pared by 4 bases and J by 0 bases, with 9 bases of the junction left unmatched. The CDR3 spans 17 residues.

V is TRBV9 and J is TRBJ2-3; weak D call: TRBD1 (5 bases). The germline CDR1 and CDR2 sequences are SGDLS and YYNGEE. CDR3 length: 15 residues. Trimming took 4 bases from V and 3 from J, leaving 15 bases between them. The CDR3 reads CASSPLGQRTDTQYF. CDR3 DNA: TGTGCCAGCAGCCCCCTGGGGCAGCGTACAGATACGCAGTATTTT.

The chain recombines TRBV7-8 with TRBJ2-7, with 7 nucleotides matching TRBD1. The CDR3 runs 14 residues. J lost 2 bases, V lost 5 bases, and 6 bases had no gene match. Germline values: CDR1 SGHVS, CDR2 FQNEAQ. This CDR3 reads CASSMTGTPYEQYF. The CDR3 region has the DNA TGTGCCAGCAGCATGACAGGGACCCCCTACGAGCAGTACTTC.

The CDR3 here is CASSLAGARVSGNTIYF. The CDR3 region has the DNA TGCGCCAGCAGCTTAGCGGGGGCCAGGGTCTCTGGAAACACCATATATTTT. The chain links TRBV5-1 to TRBJ1-3; possible D gene TRBD1, 6 bases. Trimming shortened V by 2 bases and J by 0 bases, and 15 bases separated the two germline ends. Germline V CDR1 and CDR2: SGHRS, YFSETQ. This CDR3 contains 17 residues.